This T cell receptor (beta chain) was identified in a study of blood T cell repertoires in COVID-19 (dated by TCRdb to the early 2020s). Context from the whole study: Samples covering the acute and convalescent phases of COVID-19 were provided by collaborators in the United States, Italy and Spain. The material from the prospective study consisted of cDNA or gDNA derived from T cells, B-cell-depleted T cells, or PBMCs. The dataset comprised deeply sampled blood TCRbeta repertoires from subjects exposed to, actively infected with, or recovered from COVID-19. The repertoires were released in a freely available public database meant as a resource for research on the immune response to SARS-CoV-2. The samples were drawn from the first 160 participants of the ongoing ImmuneRACE study and from 1,254 subjects provided by 6 global collaborators. A de-identified subject ID, COVID-19 status, age in years and sex were almost always included in the sample metadata. HLA class I and class II types, where available, came from metadata supplied by the sample provider rather than from assay-based typing.

The junction shows trimming of 0 bases on V and 4 bases on J, and the gene matches do not reach 7 bases of it. From its cysteine to its phenylalanine, the CDR3 spans 16 amino acids. Of all the DNA, just the CDR3 is kept, 48 bases in frame from base 1. The germline V gene provides CDR1 SGHRS and CDR2 YFSETQ. To note about this clone: This clone's antigen is unknown. Nothing much larger sits one base from this clone, and base qualities are not available.

TCRbeta CDR3 regions were amplified from genomic DNA by means of the immunoSEQ Assay, a bias-controlled multiplex PCR. As for the original processing: Nucleated cell counts per sample were estimated from amplification of reference gene primers within the assay. To quantify the absolute abundance of each unique TCRbeta CDR3 rearrangement, sequence reads were collapsed and filtered. For each sample, productive Simpson clonality was calculated by taking the square root of Simpson's diversity index across productive rearrangements. Imported from immuneACCESS, the table was reduced by TCRdb to in-frame sequences with V and J called. These copies leave out some clones; in studies compared against another copy, an unresolved V gene accounts for under half, and the cause of the remainder is not known. V, J and clone size are taken as reported in that table, and D and trimming were inferred from the DNA itself. Here the sample has about 81,000 clones; 88% occur a single time. The leading ten clones occupy roughly 6.6% of the sample.

The full study reports these points: The amount of clinical and demographic metadata varied by source and participant and was provided uncurated.

Collaborating institutions collected whole blood in K2EDTA tubes following their own protocols. For TCRbeta analysis, collaborators shipped samples in one of three forms: frozen whole blood, isolated PBMCs, or DNA extracted from either of those sample types. This TCR was recovered from a man aged 70-80 years with acute or convalescent COVID-19. Sequenced material: peripheral blood. The chain is encoded by TRBV5-1 joined to TRBJ2-3; a stretch of 8 junction bases matches TRBD2. CDR3 protein: CASSLGGAGAADTQYF. The DNA is TGCGCCAGCAGCTTGGGAGGAGCGGGGGCAGCAGATACGCAGTATTTT.